A selection of T cell receptor beta chains follows, all from one sample in a study of Ad26.COV2.S vaccination and SARS-CoV-2 variants. Sequenced by immunoSEQ multiplex PCR; TCRdb stores in-frame clones only, minus some. Here the sample spans roughly 400,000 clones, roughly 90% being singletons. The input for sequencing was peripheral blood, taken in a trial of Ad26.COV2.S vaccine versus placebo. These receptors all stem from a person between 18 and 60 years old who received the Ad26.COV2.S COVID-19 vaccine or a placebo. Both conserved end residues are part of each CDR3. The order of the fields is V gene, J gene, clone size, D gene, CDR3 protein, CDR3 DNA. A D gene is named only where the DNA matches it firmly. Only some rows state a clone size, as once, few, many or a class for expanded clones.

TRBV15	TRBJ1-1	NA	NA	CATSSGGVTEAFF	TGTGCCACCAGCAGCGGGGGCGTCACTGAAGCTTTCTTT
TRBV7-2	TRBJ1-4	NA	NA	CASSNRVEAEKLFF	TGTGCCAGCAGCAACAGGGTCGAGGCTGAAAAACTGTTTTTT
TRBV11-2	TRBJ1-2	NA	TRBD1	CASSLAGQGYGYTF	TGTGCCAGCAGCTTAGCGGGACAGGGCTATGGCTACACCTTC
TRBV18	TRBJ2-7	NA	NA	CASSPEPLEQYF	TGTGCCAGCTCACCCGAGCCCCTGGAGCAGTACTTC
TRBV30	TRBJ1-4	once	TRBD1	CAGGQGMEKLFF	TGTGCCGGAGGACAGGGGATGGAAAAACTGTTTTTT
TRBV21-1	TRBJ1-1	NA	NA	CASSKGGENTEAFF	TGTGCCAGCAGCAAAGGGGGTGAGAACACTGAAGCTTTCTTT
TRBV6-2/TRBV6-3	TRBJ1-5	NA	NA	CASSYSTVTVDHSNQPQHF	TGTGCCAGCAGTTACTCTACAGTTACCGTCGACCATAGCAATCAGCCCCAGCATTTT
TRBV7-2	TRBJ2-1	NA	TRBD1	CASISQGAGYNEQFF	TGTGCCAGCATCTCGCAGGGGGCTGGCTACAATGAGCAGTTCTTC
TRBV5-8	TRBJ2-1	NA	NA	CASSLRGANEQFF	TGTGCCAGCAGCTTACGGGGGGCTAATGAGCAGTTCTTC
TRBV28	TRBJ1-1	NA	NA	CASSLWGAMNTEAFF	TGTGCCAGCAGTTTATGGGGAGCCATGAACACTGAAGCTTTCTTT
TRBV18	TRBJ2-6	NA	NA	CASSPAGHYSGANVLTF	TGTGCCAGCTCACCGGCAGGCCATTACTCTGGGGCCAACGTCCTGACTTTC
TRBV28	TRBJ2-1	NA	TRBD1	CASSQGVSNEQFF	TGTGCCAGCAGTCAGGGGGTGAGCAATGAGCAGTTCTTC
TRBV28	TRBJ1-1	NA	NA	CASSTDPLRGLGLMNTEAFF	TGTGCCAGCAGTACCGACCCCCTCCGCGGACTGGGTTTAATGAACACTGAAGCTTTCTTT
TRBV5-1	TRBJ1-1	NA	NA	CASSLGVNTEAFF	TGCGCCAGCAGCTTGGGTGTGAACACTGAAGCTTTCTTT
TRBV19	TRBJ2-7	NA	NA	CASSRELITGFTEQYF	TGTGCCAGTAGTAGGGAACTTATCACGGGGTTCACCGAGCAGTACTTC
TRBV19	TRBJ1-1	NA	TRBD1	CASSILRTGGTEAFF	TGTGCCAGTAGTATACTAAGGACAGGGGGCACTGAAGCTTTCTTT
TRBV28	TRBJ1-6	few	TRBD1	CASIRTGNNSPLHF	TGTGCCAGCATCAGGACAGGGAATAATTCACCCCTCCACTTT